This entry is about one T cell receptor (beta chain). Produced via immunoSEQ multiplex PCR; TCRdb's table is partial and in-frame only. The sample has approximately 480,000 clones, 87% seen once. The record originates from a study of blood T cell repertoires in COVID-19. Study information: Specimens from acute and convalescent COVID-19 originated in the United States, Italy and Spain. The analysed material was cDNA or gDNA that came from T cells, B-cell-depleted T cells, or PBMCs.

Enrollees, about 18 to 89 years old, lived in some 24 US areas. Researchers sorted participants into cohorts using their self-reported clinical history. After removal of 3 bases from V and 2 bases from J, the junction contained 1 base not matched to a gene. Germline V gene sequence: CDR1 SGHRS, CDR2 YFSETQ. This CDR3 region has 14 residues. Sequencing was carried out using PBMCs or T cells enriched from blood (not recorded which). The receptor was derived from a woman aged 18-29 years who had recovered from COVID-19. The chain has TRBV5-1 and TRBJ1-2; 10 positions agree with TRBD1. CDR3 coding DNA: TGCGCCAGCAGCTCGGGACAGGGGAACTATGGCTACACCTTC. Its translation is CASSSGQGNYGYTF.